A selection of T cell receptor beta chains follows, all from one sample in a study of post-analysis software for immune sequencing data. One entry per CDR3 protein, called by TCRdb with MiXCR from the PCR reads. The profile covers hundreds of thousands of distinct CDR3 sequences, with 40% to 50% appearing a single time and roughly 1.7% taken by the ten largest. Material: blood. The receptors were gathered from a girl aged 10-17 years with multiple sclerosis. Both conserved end residues are part of each CDR3. A D gene is named only where the DNA matches it firmly. A clone size is listed for some rows: how often the clone was seen (once, few, many), or a class if it is expanded.

V: TRBV20-1
size: NA
J: TRBJ1-2
D: NA
CDR3: CSARRGARGYTF
DNA: TGCAGTGCCCGAAGGGGGGCCCGGGGCTACACCTTC

V: TRBV12-3/TRBV12-4
size: NA
J: TRBJ2-2
D: NA
CDR3: CASSRGLLNTGELFF
DNA: TGTGCCAGCAGCCGGGGACTGCTGAACACCGGGGAGCTGTTTTTT

V: TRBV10-3
size: few
J: TRBJ1-2
D: TRBD1
CDR3: CAISSGGLNYGYTF
DNA: TGTGCCATCAGCTCAGGGGGATTGAACTATGGCTACACCTTC

V: TRBV10-2
size: NA
J: TRBJ2-5
D: TRBD2
CDR3: CASSGSGRDFEETQYF
DNA: TGCGCCAGCAGTGGTAGCGGGAGGGATTTTGAAGAGACCCAGTACTTC

V: TRBV5-8
size: NA
J: TRBJ2-5
D: NA
CDR3: CASSSRYGQYF
DNA: TGTGCCAGCAGCTCACGATATGGGCAGTACTTC

V: TRBV4-1
size: NA
J: TRBJ2-1
D: TRBD1
CDR3: CASSQEWTGVGNEQFF
DNA: TGCGCCAGCAGCCAAGAGTGGACAGGGGTGGGCAATGAGCAGTTCTTC

V: TRBV12-3/TRBV12-4
size: few
J: TRBJ2-1
D: TRBD2
CDR3: CASSSYSGVTYNEQFF
DNA: TGTGCCAGCAGTTCCTATAGCGGGGTGACCTACAATGAGCAGTTCTTC

V: TRBV5-1
size: NA
J: TRBJ2-5
D: TRBD1
CDR3: CASRDREMRETQYF
DNA: TGCGCCAGCAGGGACAGGGAAATGCGAGAGACCCAGTACTTC

V: TRBV6-1
size: few
J: TRBJ2-7
D: NA
CDR3: CASRGNNLRTGGTTYEQYF
DNA: TGTGCCAGCAGGGGGAACAACCTACGAACCGGGGGGACAACCTACGAGCAGTACTTC

V: TRBV12-3/TRBV12-4
size: NA
J: TRBJ2-5
D: NA
CDR3: CASSPIGLKAQYF
DNA: TGTGCCAGCAGTCCTATAGGACTAAAGGCCCAGTACTTC